This T cell receptor beta chain was sequenced for a study of T cell responses to AZD1222 COVID-19 vaccine. Findings and limits, study-wide: Clonal diversity was possibly underestimated; the donors were predominantly white British and more often female. Nearly half of spike-specific TCRs reportedly target variant regions that are unmutated in the B.1.351 and B.1.1.7 variants. Regions 160-218 and 743-854 held dominance among vaccine-associated CD4 TCRs, which spanned spike. None of the repertoires were sampled until the peak T cell response had passed.

Germline-derived CDR1 and CDR2 are MDHEN and SYDVKM. This CDR3 has 14 amino acids. The V gene end was trimmed by 6 bases and the J gene end by 2 bases; junction bases not matched to a gene: 5. Assay used: immunoSEQ multiplex PCR; TCRdb lists only in-frame clones, some missing. The sample holds roughly 120,000 clones; 88% are singletons and the top ten take around 20%. This clone was counted between two and nine times. Its target is not known. The sequence was obtained from an adult in good health. The material sequenced was peripheral blood, taken on day 0 of MenACWY control vaccination. The chain recombines TRBV28 with TRBJ1-2; 8 nucleotides match TRBD1. The CDR3 DNA reads as TGTGCCAGCAGCCACTGGACAGGGAACTATGGCTACACCTTC. Its translation: CASSHWTGNYGYTF.